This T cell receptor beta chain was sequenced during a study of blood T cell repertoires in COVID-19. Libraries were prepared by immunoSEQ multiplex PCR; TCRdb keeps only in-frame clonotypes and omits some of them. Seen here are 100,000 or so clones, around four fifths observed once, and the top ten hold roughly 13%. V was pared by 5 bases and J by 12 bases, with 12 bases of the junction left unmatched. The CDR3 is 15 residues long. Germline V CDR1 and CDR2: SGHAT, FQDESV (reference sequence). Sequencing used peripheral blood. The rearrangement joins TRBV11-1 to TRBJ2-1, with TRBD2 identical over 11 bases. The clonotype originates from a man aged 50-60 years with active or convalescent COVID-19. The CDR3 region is CASSLVGLAAFWQFF. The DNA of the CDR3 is TGTGCCAGCAGCCTCGTGGGACTAGCGGCTTTTTGGCAGTTCTTC. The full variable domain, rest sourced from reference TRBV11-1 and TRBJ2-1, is EAEVAQSPRYKITEKSQAVAFWCDPISGHATLYWYRQILGQGPELLVQFQDESVVDDSQLPKDRFSAERLKGVDSTLKIQPAELGDSAMYLCASSLVGLAAFWQFFGPGTRLTVL.